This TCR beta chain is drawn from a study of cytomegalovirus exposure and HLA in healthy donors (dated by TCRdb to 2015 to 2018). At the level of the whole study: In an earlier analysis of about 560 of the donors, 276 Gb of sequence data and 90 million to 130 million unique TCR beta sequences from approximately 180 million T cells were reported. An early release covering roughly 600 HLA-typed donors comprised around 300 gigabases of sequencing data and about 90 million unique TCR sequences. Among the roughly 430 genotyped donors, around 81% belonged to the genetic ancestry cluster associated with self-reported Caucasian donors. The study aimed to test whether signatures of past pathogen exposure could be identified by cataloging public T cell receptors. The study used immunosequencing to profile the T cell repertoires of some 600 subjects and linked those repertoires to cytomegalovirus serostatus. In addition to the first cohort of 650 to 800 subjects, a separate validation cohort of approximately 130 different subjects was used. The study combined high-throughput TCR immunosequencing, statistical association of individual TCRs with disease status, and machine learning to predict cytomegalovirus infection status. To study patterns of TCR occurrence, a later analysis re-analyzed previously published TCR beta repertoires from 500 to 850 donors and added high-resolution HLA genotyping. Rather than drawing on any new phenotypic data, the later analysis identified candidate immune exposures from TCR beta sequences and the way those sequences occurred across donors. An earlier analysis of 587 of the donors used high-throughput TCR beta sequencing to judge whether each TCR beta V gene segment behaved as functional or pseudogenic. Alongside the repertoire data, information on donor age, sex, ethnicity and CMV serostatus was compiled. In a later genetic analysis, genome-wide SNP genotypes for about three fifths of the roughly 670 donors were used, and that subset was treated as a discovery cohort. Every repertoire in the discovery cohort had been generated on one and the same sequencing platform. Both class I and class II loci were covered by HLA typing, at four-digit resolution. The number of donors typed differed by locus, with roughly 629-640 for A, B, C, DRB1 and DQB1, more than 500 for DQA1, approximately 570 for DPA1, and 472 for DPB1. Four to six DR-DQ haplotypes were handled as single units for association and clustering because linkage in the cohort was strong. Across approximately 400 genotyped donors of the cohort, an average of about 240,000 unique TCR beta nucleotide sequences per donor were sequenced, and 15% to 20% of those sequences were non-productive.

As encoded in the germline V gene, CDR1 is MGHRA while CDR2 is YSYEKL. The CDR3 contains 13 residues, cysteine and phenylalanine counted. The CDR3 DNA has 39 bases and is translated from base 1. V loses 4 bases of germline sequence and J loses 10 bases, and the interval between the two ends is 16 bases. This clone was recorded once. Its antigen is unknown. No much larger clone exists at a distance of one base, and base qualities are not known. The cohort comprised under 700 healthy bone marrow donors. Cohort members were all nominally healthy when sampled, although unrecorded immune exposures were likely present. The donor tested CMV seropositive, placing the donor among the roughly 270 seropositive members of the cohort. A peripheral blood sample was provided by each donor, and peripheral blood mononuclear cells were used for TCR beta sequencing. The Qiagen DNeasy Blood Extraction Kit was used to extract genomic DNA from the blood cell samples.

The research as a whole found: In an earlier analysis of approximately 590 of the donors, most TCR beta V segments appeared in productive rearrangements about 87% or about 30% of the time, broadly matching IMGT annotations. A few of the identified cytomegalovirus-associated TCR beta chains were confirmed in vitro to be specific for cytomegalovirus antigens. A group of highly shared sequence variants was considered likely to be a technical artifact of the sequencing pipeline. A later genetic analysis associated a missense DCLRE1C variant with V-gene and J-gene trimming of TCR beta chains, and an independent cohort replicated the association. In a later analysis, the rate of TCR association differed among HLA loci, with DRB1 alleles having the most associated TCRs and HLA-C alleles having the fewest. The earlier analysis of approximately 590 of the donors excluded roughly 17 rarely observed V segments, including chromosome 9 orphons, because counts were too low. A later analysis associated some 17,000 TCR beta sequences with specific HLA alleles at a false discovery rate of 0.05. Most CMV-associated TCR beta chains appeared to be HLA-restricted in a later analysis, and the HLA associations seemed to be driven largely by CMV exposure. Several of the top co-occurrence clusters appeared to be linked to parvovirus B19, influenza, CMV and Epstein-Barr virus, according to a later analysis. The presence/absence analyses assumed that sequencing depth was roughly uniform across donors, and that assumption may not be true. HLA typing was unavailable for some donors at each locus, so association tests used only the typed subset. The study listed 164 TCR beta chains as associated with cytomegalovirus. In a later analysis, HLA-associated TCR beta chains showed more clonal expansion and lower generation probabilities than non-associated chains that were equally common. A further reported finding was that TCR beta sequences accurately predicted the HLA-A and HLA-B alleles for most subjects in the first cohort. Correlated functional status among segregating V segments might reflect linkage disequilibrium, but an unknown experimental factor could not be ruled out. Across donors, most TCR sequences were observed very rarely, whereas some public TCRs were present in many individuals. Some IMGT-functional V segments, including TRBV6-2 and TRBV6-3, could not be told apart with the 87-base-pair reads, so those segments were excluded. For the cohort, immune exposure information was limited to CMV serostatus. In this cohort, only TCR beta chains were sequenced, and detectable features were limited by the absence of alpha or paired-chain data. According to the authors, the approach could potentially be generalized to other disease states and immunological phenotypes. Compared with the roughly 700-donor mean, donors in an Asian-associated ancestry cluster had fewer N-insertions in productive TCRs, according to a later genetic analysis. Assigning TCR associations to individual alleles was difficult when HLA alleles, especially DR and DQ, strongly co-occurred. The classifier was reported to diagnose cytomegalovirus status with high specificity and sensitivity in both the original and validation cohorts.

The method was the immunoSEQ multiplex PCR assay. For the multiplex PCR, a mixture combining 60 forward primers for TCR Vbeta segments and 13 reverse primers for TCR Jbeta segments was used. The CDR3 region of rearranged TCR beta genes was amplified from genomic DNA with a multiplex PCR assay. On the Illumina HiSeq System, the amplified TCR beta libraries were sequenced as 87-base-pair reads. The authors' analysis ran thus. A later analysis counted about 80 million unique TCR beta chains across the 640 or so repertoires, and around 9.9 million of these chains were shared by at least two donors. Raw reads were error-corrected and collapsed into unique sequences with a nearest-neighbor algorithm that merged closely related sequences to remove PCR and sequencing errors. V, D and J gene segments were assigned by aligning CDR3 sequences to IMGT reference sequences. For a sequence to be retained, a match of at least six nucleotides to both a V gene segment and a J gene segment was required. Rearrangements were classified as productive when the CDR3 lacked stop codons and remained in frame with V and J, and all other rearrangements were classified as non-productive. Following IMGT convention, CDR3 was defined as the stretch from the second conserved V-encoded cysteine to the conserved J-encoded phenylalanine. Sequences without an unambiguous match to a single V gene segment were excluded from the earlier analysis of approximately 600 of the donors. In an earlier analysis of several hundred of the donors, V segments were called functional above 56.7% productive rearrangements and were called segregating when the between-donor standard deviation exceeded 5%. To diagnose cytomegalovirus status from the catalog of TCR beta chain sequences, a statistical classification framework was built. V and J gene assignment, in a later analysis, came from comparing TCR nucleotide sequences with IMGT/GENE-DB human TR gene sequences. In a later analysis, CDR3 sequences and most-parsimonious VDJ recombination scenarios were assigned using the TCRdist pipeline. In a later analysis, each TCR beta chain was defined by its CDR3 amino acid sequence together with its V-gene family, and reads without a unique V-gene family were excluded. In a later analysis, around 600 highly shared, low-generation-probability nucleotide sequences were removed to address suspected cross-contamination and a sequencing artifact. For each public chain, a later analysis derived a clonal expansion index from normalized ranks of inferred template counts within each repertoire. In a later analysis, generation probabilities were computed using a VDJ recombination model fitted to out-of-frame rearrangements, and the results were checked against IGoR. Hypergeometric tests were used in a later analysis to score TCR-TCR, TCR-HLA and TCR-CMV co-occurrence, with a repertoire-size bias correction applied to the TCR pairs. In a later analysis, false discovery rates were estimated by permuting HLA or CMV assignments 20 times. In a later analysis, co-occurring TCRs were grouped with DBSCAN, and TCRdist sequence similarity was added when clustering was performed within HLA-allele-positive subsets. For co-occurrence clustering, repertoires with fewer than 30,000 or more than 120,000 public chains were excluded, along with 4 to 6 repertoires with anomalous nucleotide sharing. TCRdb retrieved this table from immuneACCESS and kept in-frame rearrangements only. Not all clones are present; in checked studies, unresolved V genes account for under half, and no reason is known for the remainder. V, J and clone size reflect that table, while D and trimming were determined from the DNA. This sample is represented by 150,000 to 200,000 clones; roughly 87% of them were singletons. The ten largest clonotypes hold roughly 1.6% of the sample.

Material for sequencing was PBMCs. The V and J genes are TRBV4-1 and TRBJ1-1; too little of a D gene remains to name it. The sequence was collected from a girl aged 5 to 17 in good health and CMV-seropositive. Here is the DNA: TGCGCCAGCAGCCCCAACATCGGGATGGGAGCTTTCTTT. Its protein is CASSPNIGMGAFF.